The 3 T cell receptor beta chains below all came from one sample that was sequenced in a study of blood T cells in healthy people across ages. It was with a sample-barcoded 5' primer and a J-beta primer mix that a second PCR of about 6 to 12 cycles was run. TCRdb called the 5' RACE reads again in MiXCR, with one record for every CDR3 protein. The sample contains 1.8 million or so distinct CDR3 sequences, roughly 43% of which appear only once. What was sequenced was blood. These receptors came from a human donor in good health.

V is TRBV10-3 and J is TRBJ2-1; D may be TRBD2 (5 bases). The J call may be in error: the DNA end matches TRBJ2-7 better. The CDR3 totals 14 residues. CDR1 ENHRY and CDR2 SYGVKD come from the germline V gene. The CDR3 is CAISEVQRVHEQYF. The CDR3 DNA reads as TGTGCCATCAGTGAGGTACAGAGGGTCCACGAGCAGTACTTC.

Only a few counts were recorded for this clonotype. V is TRBV2 and J is TRBJ2-5; D is unresolved. In germline, CDR1 is SNHLY, CDR2 FYNNEI. Trimming took off 0 bases at V and 6 bases at J, with 11 bases between the two ends. The CDR3 is 14 amino acids. The CDR3 sequence: CASSEALWGKTQYF. The CDR3 DNA reads as TGTGCCAGCAGTGAAGCGCTCTGGGGAAAGACCCAGTACTTC.

In this sample, this clonotype turned up a few times. V gene TRBV7-2 combines with J gene TRBJ1-1, with D possibly being TRBD1 (5 bases). Trimming took 5 bases from V and 5 from J, leaving 18 bases between them. This CDR3 contains 15 residues. Germline CDR1 and CDR2: SGHTA and FQGNSA. The CDR3 loop is CASSPRRGSLTEAFF. The DNA for the CDR3 is TGTGCCAGCAGCCCCCGGCGGGGGAGTCTAACTGAAGCTTTCTTT.